These 17 T cell receptor beta chains share one sample of origin, sequenced in a study of blood T cell repertoires in COVID-19. The protocol was immunoSEQ multiplex PCR, while the TCRdb copy is restricted to in-frame clones and leaves out a portion. The sample contains approximately 68,000 clones, about 81% of which appear only once. The sequenced sample consisted of peripheral blood. The source of these receptors is a human donor in a cohort sampled during active COVID-19.

The V call is TRBV28, the J call TRBJ2-7; unclear D gene. CDR1 is MDHEN, CDR2 SYDVKM, per germline. The CDR3 is 12 residues long. V was pared by 4 bases and J by 2 bases, with 6 bases between. CDR3 protein: CASSYSPYEQYF. In DNA form, the CDR3 reads TGTGCCAGCAGTTATAGCCCCTACGAGCAGTACTTC.

This chain links TRBV24-1 with TRBJ2-7, with 9 bases lining up with TRBD2. Germline CDR1 KGHDR, CDR2 SFDVKD. V shed 2 bases and J 5 bases; nucleotides not matched to a gene: 6. CDR3 length: 15 amino acids. The CDR3 DNA sequence: TGTGCCACCAGTGATTCGACTAGCGGAGAGCACGAGCAGTACTTC. This encodes CATSDSTSGEHEQYF.

This clone has only a few counts. V gene TRBV3-1 (or the pseudogene TRBV3-2) combines with J gene TRBJ2-3; possible D gene TRBD1, 5 bases. The CDR3 is 16 amino acids. CDR1 and CDR2 from the germline V gene are LGHDT and YNNKEL (reference sequence). V shed 4 bases and J shed 6 bases, with 20 bases lying between them. CDR3 amino acids: CASSPRGRALGDTQYF. The CDR3 DNA follows: TGTGCCAGCAGCCCAAGGGGCCGGGCCCTGGGGGATACGCAGTATTTT.

The chain employs TRBV6-6 and TRBJ1-1; D is possibly TRBD1 (5 bases). Germline V gene sequence: CDR1 MNHNY, CDR2 SVGAGI (reference sequence). This CDR3 is built from 13 residues. The germline V and J ends were trimmed by 10 bases and 0 bases, with 12 bases remaining between them. The CDR3 region has the DNA TGTGCCACCCGACGGACACTGAACACTGAAGCTTTCTTT. This codes for CATRRTLNTEAFF.

This clone was observed a single time. As DNA, the CDR3 is TGTGCCAGCAGTATCACTAGCGGGAGGGAGGATGAGCAGTTCTTC. Translation: CASSITSGREDEQFF. The V and J genes are TRBV28 and TRBJ2-1; 13 positions agree with TRBD2. The CDR3 runs 15 residues. The trim removed 5 bases at V and 8 bases at J, leaving 6 bases unmatched. Germline V gene data show CDR1 as MDHEN and CDR2 as SYDVKM.

This clone was seen at least ten times. The V gene is TRBV7-3, the J gene TRBJ2-3; TRBD2 matches 13 bases. Per germline, CDR1 SGHTA and CDR2 FQGTGA. There are 17 residues in the CDR3. The J segment lost 4 bases and the V segment lost 1 base, leaving 5 bases of the junction unmatched. The CDR3 here is CASSLNGLAGVSDTQYF. For the CDR3, the DNA is TGTGCCAGCAGCTTAAATGGACTAGCGGGAGTATCAGATACGCAGTATTTT.

The chain links TRBV19 to TRBJ2-7; 9 bases line up with TRBD1. The ends lost 1 base at V and 3 bases at J; junction bases unmatched: 4. This CDR3 comprises 15 residues. Germline-derived CDR1 and CDR2 are LNHDA and SQIVND (reference sequence). Here the CDR3 reads CASSIGGQGNYEQYF. DNA for the CDR3: TGTGCCAGTAGTATAGGAGGACAGGGGAACTACGAGCAGTACTTC.

In this sample, this clone turned up a few times. The chain links TRBV6-1 to TRBJ2-7; no definite D call. This CDR3 region has 12 residues. The ends were cut back, 2 bases at V and 1 base at J, with 3 bases in the middle. Germline CDR1 and CDR2: MNHNS and SASEGT. This chain's CDR3 is CASSEHSYEQYF. The CDR3 DNA follows: TGTGCCAGCAGTGAACATTCCTACGAGCAGTACTTC.

This chain joins TRBV28 and TRBJ2-7; D perhaps matches TRBD1 (6 bases). The CDR3 spans 12 residues. V was trimmed by 6 bases and J by 4 bases, leaving 10 bases between them. From germline, CDR1 is MDHEN and CDR2 SYDVKM. This CDR3 is CASRATGYEQYF. The DNA of the CDR3 is TGTGCCAGCAGGGCTACAGGGTACGAGCAGTACTTC.

The chain carries TRBV6-4 and TRBJ1-2; D is possibly TRBD1 (6 bases). In germline, CDR1 is MRHNA, CDR2 SNTAGT. Trimming left V 9 bases short and J 5 bases short, with 16 bases between. The CDR3 totals 13 residues. In DNA form, the CDR3 reads TGTGCCAGGAGGACAGAAAAAGAATATGGCTACACCTTC. It yields the protein CARRTEKEYGYTF.

This chain joins TRBV4-1 and TRBJ2-3; 11 bases agree with TRBD2. Germline CDR1 is MGHRA and CDR2 is YSYEKL. V shed 0 bases, J shed 4 bases, and the junction held 12 bases outside the gene matches. This CDR3 has 19 residues. CDR3 sequence (DNA): TGCGCCAGCAGCCAAGACCCCCCATTTACTAGCGGGAGAGCAGATACGCAGTATTTT. Its translation: CASSQDPPFTSGRADTQYF.

This chain links TRBV6-1 with TRBJ2-1; D unclear. CDR3 length equals 14 residues. CDR1 and CDR2 (germline): MNHNS, SASEGT. The germline V and J ends were trimmed by 3 bases and 0 bases, with 6 bases remaining between them. The CDR3 bases are TGTGCCAGCAGTGACGGTAGCTCCTACAATGAGCAGTTCTTC. It yields the protein CASSDGSSYNEQFF.

The chain is built from TRBV7-8 and TRBJ2-7; unclear D gene. V lost 5 bases and J lost 1, with 15 bases in between. The CDR3 extends over 15 amino acids. Germline lookup yields CDR1 SGHVS and CDR2 FQNEAQ. CDR3 region: CASSNPSTTSYEQYF. In DNA, the CDR3 is TGTGCCAGCAGCAATCCCTCAACCACTTCCTACGAGCAGTACTTC.

The chain uses TRBV3-1 (or the pseudogene TRBV3-2) and TRBJ2-5; D is uncertain. Germline V gives CDR1 LGHDT, CDR2 YNNKEL (reference sequence). Trimming shortened V by 1 base and J by 2 bases, and 14 bases separated the two germline ends. This CDR3 comprises 16 residues. The CDR3, as DNA: TGTGCCAGCAGCCAAGTCGGTAGCTTGGGTCAAGAGACCCAGTACTTC. The encoded protein is CASSQVGSLGQETQYF.

The chain joins TRBV10-3 to TRBJ2-5; D gene ambiguous. V was cut by 6 bases and J by 0 bases, with 11 bases left in between. The length of the CDR3 is 14 residues. Germline CDR1 and CDR2: ENHRY and SYGVKD. As DNA, the CDR3 is TGTGCCATCAGCGCGGCGTCGTACCAAGAGACCCAGTACTTC. Translating it yields CAISAASYQETQYF.

V and J are TRBV11-3 and TRBJ2-5; a weak D match, TRBD2 (5 bases). With 1 base removed from V and 1 base from J, the gap between germline ends came to 10 bases. The CDR3 contains 15 residues. Germline loops: CDR1 SGHNT, CDR2 YENEEA. CDR3 in amino acids: CASSLGDGLQETQYF. CDR3 DNA: TGTGCCAGCAGCTTAGGGGATGGACTCCAAGAGACCCAGTACTTC. The whole variable domain, remainder taken from reference TRBV11-3 and TRBJ2-5, is EAGVVQSPRYKIIEKKQPVAFWCNPISGHNTLYWYLQNLGQGPELLIRYENEEAVDDSQLPKDRFSAERLKGVDSTLKIQPAELGDSAVYLCASSLGDGLQETQYFGPGTRLLVL.

The count of this clone is one. J is TRBJ2-3 and V is TRBV9, with 9 bases aligning to TRBD2. The trim removed 0 bases at V and 14 bases at J, leaving 7 bases unmatched. Germline lookup yields CDR1 SGDLS and CDR2 YYNGEE. This CDR3 has 13 residues. CDR3 sequence (DNA): TGTGCCAGCAGCGTAGGATTAGCGGGAGTGTGGTATTTT. It is translated as CASSVGLAGVWYF.